The sequence of this T cell receptor (beta chain) was determined in a study of T cells in tuberculosis listed by TCRdb under 2018. Regarding the study in general: In the study, CD1B tetramers and high-throughput TCR immunosequencing were combined to characterize T cells specific for the mycobacterial lipid antigen glucose monomycolate (GMM). In a South African clinical cohort, IGRA-negative adolescents, IGRA-positive adolescents with latent tuberculosis and adults with active tuberculosis were compared, with some 11 people in each group. Beyond this particular receptor, the publication reports: Compared with IGRA-negative controls, TCR-alpha repertoires from active tuberculosis had smaller mean NN-distances to GMM-specific TCRs, which suggests clonal expansion of these TCRs. Which clinical samples got chosen depended on the availability of cryopreserved specimens, and the active tuberculosis cases were adults, whereas the controls were adolescents. A classifier using the diverse GMM-specific repertoire reached approximately 89% accuracy (AUROC roughly 0.9), compared with approximately 70% accuracy using GEM motif frequencies. The smaller NN-distances were partly driven by shorter CDR3-alpha lengths in active tuberculosis patients, and the difference for TCR-beta did not reach statistical significance.

At study entry, a tuberculin skin test and the QuantiFERON-TB GOLD In-Tube IGRA were used to screen adolescents for latent tuberculosis infection. Unsorted cryopreserved PBMC were immunosequenced, covering on average roughly 100,000 T cells per clinical donor. Eleven high schools in the Worcester region of the Western Cape, South Africa, served as enrollment sites for adolescents aged 12 to 18 years. Ten M. tuberculosis-infected adolescents and approximately ten uninfected adolescents were selected, with the two groups matched for age and sex. PBMC from adolescents were isolated by density centrifugation from freshly drawn heparinized blood and were then cryopreserved. The immunoSEQ multiplex PCR assay was used to generate TCR libraries, with TCR-beta and/or TCR-alpha/delta assays applied to each sample. Amplified TCR libraries were sequenced on the Illumina high-throughput platform. For the original study's pipeline: Clustering and dimensionality reduction relied on pairwise TCRdist distances among GMM-specific receptors from T cells that were either sorted ex vivo or expanded in vitro. Each clinical repertoire was scored by mean NN-distance, the average TCRdist to the nearest 10% of tetramer-positive reference sequences. To compute GEM TCR motif frequency, the fraction of unique TCRs matching known GEM sequences by V/J usage and CDR3 length was calculated. Active tuberculosis was classified by linear discriminant analysis with leave-one-out cross-validation, implemented in scikit-learn. Held by TCRdb, this immuneACCESS table contains in-frame sequences only and omits some clones. Under half of the omission traces to an unresolved V gene where checked; the cause of the rest is unknown. The V and J calls and clone size are taken from that table; D and trimming were inferred from the DNA. The sample table contains 35,000 to 45,000 clones; only one count was recorded for around 92% of them. The top ten constitute around 10% of the sample.

The CDR3 runs 16 amino acids, cysteine and phenylalanine included. Only the CDR3 region is kept as DNA, spanning 48 bases read in frame from base 1. At the junction V is shortened by 4 bases and J by 5 bases; bases outside the gene matches: 9. The germline V gene gives CDR1 as SGHRS and CDR2 as YFSETQ. Worth noting for this clone: Its antigen is currently not known. Qualities for individual bases were not recorded, and no much larger clone is one base off.

The chain was built from TRBV5-1 and TRBJ2-2, with TRBD2 matching 9 junction bases. The sample taken for sequencing was PBMCs. The receptor's source is a donor between 10 and 35 years old with latent tuberculosis or without tuberculosis infection. Some clones in this sample may be carry-over from other donors' samples. The DNA sequence is as follows: TGCGCCAGCAGCCCTAGAGGGCTAGCGGGGACCGGGGAGCTGTTTTTT. Its protein product is CASSPRGLAGTGELFF.